This T cell receptor beta chain is drawn from a study of STAT3 mutations in large granular lymphocyte leukemia. Study in general: Roughly two fifths of treated T-LGLL patients showed hematologic response to immunosuppression.

The V end lost 5 bases, the J end lost 0 bases, and 14 bases lay between the germline ends. This CDR3 is 16 amino acids long. Germline loops: CDR1 LNHDA, CDR2 SQIVND (reference sequence). To note about this clone: Its specificity is unknown.

Clones were read by immunoSEQ multiplex PCR, and TCRdb kept only the in-frame ones, dropping some. The data show approximately 42,000 clones, about 81% seen once. Findings and caveats of the study: TCR clonotype switching after therapy occurred in about 35% of the 18 patients. Every T-LGLL patient had at least one immunodominant TCRbeta clonotype.

The chain carries TRBV19 and TRBJ1-5, with TRBD1 as a possible D gene (5 bases). The sequenced material came from PBMCs. The sequence was obtained from a human donor with T large granular lymphocyte leukemia. Some clones in this sample may be carry-over from other donors' samples. CDR3 sequence reads: CASSGAARDSNQPQHF. In nucleotides, the CDR3 is TGTGCCAGTAGTGGGGCGGCCAGGGATAGCAATCAGCCCCAGCATTTT.